The clone carrying this TCR beta chain was picked up one time. The sample originates from a study of blood T cell repertoires in COVID-19. V lost 3 bases, J lost 2 bases, and 8 bases lay in between. The length of the CDR3 is 13 residues. Germline V gives CDR1 SGDLS, CDR2 YYNGEE. Patients of the Seattle cohort, enrolled during active infection, were followed longitudinally. In the source study's methods: Using reference gene primer amplification, nucleated cell counts were estimated. Here immunoSEQ multiplex PCR was the method, and the copy in TCRdb shows in-frame clones only, minus some. The V and J calls and the clone size are those of that table, but D and trimming were determined from the DNA. The profile shows 300,000 to 350,000 clones, 90% of them singletons.

The sequenced sample was peripheral blood. The rearrangement uses TRBV9 and TRBJ1-1; TRBD1 might be the D (5 bases). The TCR sequence derives from a woman between 25 and 40 years old with COVID-19, enrolled during active disease. CDR3 protein: CASSEGINTEAFF. CDR3 DNA sequence: TGTGCCAGCAGCGAGGGGATTAACACTGAAGCTTTCTTT.